This T cell receptor beta chain was captured in a study of blood T cell repertoires in COVID-19. The study assigned cohorts using participant-reported clinical history. The CDR3 runs 15 residues. V was clipped by 5 bases and J by 5 bases, with 18 bases between them. Germline V gives CDR1 MNHEY, CDR2 SMNVEV (reference sequence). In the original analysis: Quantification of nucleated cells was approximated via reference gene primer amplification. The assay was immunoSEQ multiplex PCR, and TCRdb's table has in-frame clones only and misses some. V and J calls and clone size are those listed in that table; D and trimming were worked out from the DNA. The sample has 250,000 to 300,000 clones, approximately 90% seen once.

The sequenced sample was PBMCs or T cells enriched from blood (not recorded which). The V gene is TRBV27, the J gene TRBJ2-5, with D perhaps TRBD1 (6 bases). The sequence was collected from an older woman in a cohort exposed to, infected with or recovered from COVID-19 (not recorded which). The CDR3 sequence: CASSPFVGGGETQYF. CDR3 coding DNA: TGTGCCAGCAGTCCCTTCGTAGGGGGTGGCGAGACCCAGTACTTC.